This T cell receptor (beta chain) comes out of a study of T cell changes during pregnancy in multiple sclerosis. The table came from immunoSEQ multiplex PCR; TCRdb's copy has only in-frame clones and leaves some out. The sample lists under 70,000 clones, around 90% occurring once. Looked up from germline, CDR1 is SGHRS and CDR2 is YFSETQ. The CDR3 has 20 amino acids. The junction had 14 bases not matched to a gene; V was cut back by 3 bases and J by 5 bases. The sequence was obtained from a female donor with multiple sclerosis, enrolled in a pregnancy study. The V call is TRBV5-1, the J call TRBJ2-2, with 15 positions matching TRBD2. The sequenced sample was CD4+ T cells from peripheral blood mononuclear cells, obtained after pregnancy. This CDR3 reads CASSYGLAGGPPNRTGELFF. The CDR3, as DNA: TGCGCCAGCAGCTACGGACTAGCGGGGGGGCCTCCCAATCGTACCGGGGAGCTGTTTTTT.